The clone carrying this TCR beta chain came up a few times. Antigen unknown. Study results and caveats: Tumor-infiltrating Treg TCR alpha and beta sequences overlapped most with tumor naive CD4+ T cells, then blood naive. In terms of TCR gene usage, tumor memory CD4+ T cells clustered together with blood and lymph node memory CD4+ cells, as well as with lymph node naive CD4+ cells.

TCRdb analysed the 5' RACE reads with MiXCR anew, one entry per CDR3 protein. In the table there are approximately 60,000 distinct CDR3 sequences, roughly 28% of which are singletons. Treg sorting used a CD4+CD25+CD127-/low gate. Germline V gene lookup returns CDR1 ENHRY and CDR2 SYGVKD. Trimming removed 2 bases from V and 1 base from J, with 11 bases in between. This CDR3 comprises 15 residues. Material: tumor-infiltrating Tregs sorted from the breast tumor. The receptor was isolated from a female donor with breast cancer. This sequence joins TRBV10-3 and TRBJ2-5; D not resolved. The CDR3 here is CAISEGQPSQETQYF. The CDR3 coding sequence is TGTGCCATCAGTGAGGGGCAACCTTCCCAAGAGACCCAGTACTTC.